The entry below describes one TCR beta chain. The sample comes from a study of blood T cell repertoires in COVID-19. Overall study context: Samples representing acute and convalescent COVID-19 were sourced from the United States, Italy and Spain.

J gave up 4 bases and V 3 bases, and 3 bases lay outside the gene matches. Germline CDR1 reads DFQATT; CDR2 reads SNEGSKA (reference sequence). CDR3 length: 13 amino acids. Authors' data handling: Researchers report that nucleated cell counts were estimated from reference gene primer amplification. Some clones are missing from TCRdb's copy, which holds only in-frame ones; the method was immunoSEQ multiplex PCR. That table furnishes V, J and clone size, whereas the DNA furnished D and trimming. The sample carries a few hundred thousand clones, 80% to 90% recorded once. The sample was peripheral blood. The sequence was collected from a man in his fifties with active or convalescent COVID-19. The rearrangement joins TRBV20-1 to TRBJ2-7; 10 nucleotides agree with TRBD2. CDR3 region: CSASPSGRYEQYF. DNA for the CDR3: TGCAGTGCTAGTCCTAGCGGGAGATACGAGCAGTACTTC.